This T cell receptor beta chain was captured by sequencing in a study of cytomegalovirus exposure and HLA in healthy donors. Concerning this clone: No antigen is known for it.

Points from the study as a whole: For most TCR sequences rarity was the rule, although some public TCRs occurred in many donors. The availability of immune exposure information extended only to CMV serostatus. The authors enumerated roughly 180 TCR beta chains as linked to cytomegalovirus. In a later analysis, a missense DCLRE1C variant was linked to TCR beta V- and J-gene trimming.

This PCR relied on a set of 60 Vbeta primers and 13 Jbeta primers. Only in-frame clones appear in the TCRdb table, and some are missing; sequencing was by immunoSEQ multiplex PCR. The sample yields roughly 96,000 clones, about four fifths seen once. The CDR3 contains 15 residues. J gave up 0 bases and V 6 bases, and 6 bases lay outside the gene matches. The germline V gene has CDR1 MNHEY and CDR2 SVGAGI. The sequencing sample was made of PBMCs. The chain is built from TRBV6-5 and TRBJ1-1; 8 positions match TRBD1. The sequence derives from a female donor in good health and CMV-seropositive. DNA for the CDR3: TGTGCCAGCAGCTATCGACAGGGGATGAACACTGAAGCTTTCTTT. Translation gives CASSYRQGMNTEAFF.